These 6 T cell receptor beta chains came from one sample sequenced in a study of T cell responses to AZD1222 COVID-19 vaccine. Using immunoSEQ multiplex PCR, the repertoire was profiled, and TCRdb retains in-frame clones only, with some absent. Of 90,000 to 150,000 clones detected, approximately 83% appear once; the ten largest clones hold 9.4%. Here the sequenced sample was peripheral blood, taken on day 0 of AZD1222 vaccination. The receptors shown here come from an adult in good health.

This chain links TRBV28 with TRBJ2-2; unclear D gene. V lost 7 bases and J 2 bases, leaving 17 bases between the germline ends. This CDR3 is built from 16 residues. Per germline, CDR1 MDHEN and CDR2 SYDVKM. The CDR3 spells CASTQSADGNTGELFF. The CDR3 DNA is TGTGCCAGCACCCAGTCTGCGGACGGCAACACCGGGGAGCTGTTTTTT.

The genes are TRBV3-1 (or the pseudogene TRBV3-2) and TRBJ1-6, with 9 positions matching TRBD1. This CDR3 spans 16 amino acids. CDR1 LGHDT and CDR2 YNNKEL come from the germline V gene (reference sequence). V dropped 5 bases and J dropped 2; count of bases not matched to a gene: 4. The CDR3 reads CASSGRDRAYNSPLHF. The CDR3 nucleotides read TGTGCCAGCAGCGGCCGGGACAGGGCCTATAATTCACCCCTCCACTTT.

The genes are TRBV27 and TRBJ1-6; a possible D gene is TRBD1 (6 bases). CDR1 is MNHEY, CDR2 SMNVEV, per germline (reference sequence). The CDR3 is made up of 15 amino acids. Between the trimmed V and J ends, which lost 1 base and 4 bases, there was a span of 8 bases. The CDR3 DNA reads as TGTGCCAGCAGTTTATACACAGGGTATAATTCACCCCTCCACTTT. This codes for CASSLYTGYNSPLHF.

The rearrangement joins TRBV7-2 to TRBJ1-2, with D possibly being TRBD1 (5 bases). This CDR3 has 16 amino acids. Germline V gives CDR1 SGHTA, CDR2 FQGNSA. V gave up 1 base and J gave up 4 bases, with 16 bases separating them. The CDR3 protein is CASSLESGRKLYGYTF. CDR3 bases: TGTGCCAGCAGCTTAGAGTCGGGGCGGAAGCTCTATGGCTACACCTTC.

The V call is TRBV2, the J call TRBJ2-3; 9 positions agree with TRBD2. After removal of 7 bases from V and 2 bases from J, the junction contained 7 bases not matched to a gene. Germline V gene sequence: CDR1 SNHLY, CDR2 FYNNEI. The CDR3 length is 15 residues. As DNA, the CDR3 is TGTGCCAGCACAATAATAGCGGGAGCCACAGATACGCAGTATTTT. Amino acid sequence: CASTIIAGATDTQYF.

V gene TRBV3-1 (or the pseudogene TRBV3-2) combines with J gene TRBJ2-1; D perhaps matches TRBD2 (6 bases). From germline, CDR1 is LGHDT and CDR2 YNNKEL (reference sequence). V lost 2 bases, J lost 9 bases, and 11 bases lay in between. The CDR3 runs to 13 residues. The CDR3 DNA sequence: TGTGCCAGCAGCCAACGGACTACGGGTGAGCAGTTCTTC. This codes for CASSQRTTGEQFF.